This section outlines one T cell receptor beta chain sequence together with its context. The data originate from a study of early T cells in non-severe SARS-CoV-2 infection. Germline loops: CDR1 SGHRS, CDR2 YFSETQ. The CDR3 loop spans 16 amino acids. Trimming took 0 bases from V and 0 from J, leaving 11 bases between them. TCRdb re-called the 5' RACE reads with MiXCR, one entry per CDR3 protein. The profile shows 100,000 to 150,000 distinct CDR3 sequences, 15% of them singletons. The receptor was isolated from an adult who was a healthcare worker with PCR-confirmed SARS-CoV-2 infection or an uninfected control (not recorded which). The V and J genes are TRBV5-1 and TRBJ2-3; TRBD2 might be the D (5 bases). Sequenced material: whole blood. CDR3 sequence (DNA): TGCGCCAGCAGCTTGGCCACGGGGTTTAGCACAGATACGCAGTATTTT. This translates into CASSLATGFSTDTQYF.